These 5 T cell receptor beta chains share one sample of origin, sequenced in a study of shared clonotypes between healthy human individuals. Some clones are missing from TCRdb's copy, which holds only in-frame ones; the method was immunoSEQ multiplex PCR. This table holds 2 million to 3 million clones, roughly 93% found once. Sequencing used naive CD4+ T cells from PBMCs. Subset: CD45RA+ positively selected. These receptors were obtained from a man aged 18 to 35 in good health. Some clones in this sample may be carry-over from other donors' samples.

This clone appeared a single time. Different DNA sequences within this sample yield the same CDR3. V is TRBV6-6 and J is TRBJ2-1; D is uncertain. This CDR3 spans 14 amino acids. CDR1 is MNHNY and CDR2 is SVGAGI in the germline V gene (reference sequence). Trimming removed 2 bases at V and 2 bases at J, with 7 bases between. This chain's CDR3 is CASSYGGPYNEQFF. CDR3 nucleotides: TGTGCCAGCAGTTACGGCGGCCCCTACAATGAGCAGTTCTTC.

Remarks on this clone: The sample carries other DNA sequences with the same CDR3. This chain uses TRBV28 with TRBJ2-1; the match to TRBD1 covers 7 bases. CDR3 length equals 14 residues. The germline CDR1 and CDR2 sequences are MDHEN and SYDVKM. V was clipped by 2 bases and J by 4 bases; unmatched bases: 2. CDR3 DNA sequence: TGTGCCAGCAGTTTACTCAGGGGGTACAATGAGCAGTTCTTC. This codes for CASSLLRGYNEQFF.

The CDR3 here is CASSFTGPLGKETQYF. CDR3 in DNA: TGCGCCAGCAGCTTTACGGGTCCTCTCGGGAAAGAGACCCAGTACTTC. The rearrangement links TRBV5-1 to TRBJ2-5; maybe TRBD2 (5 bases). Trimming removed 2 bases from V and 3 bases from J, with 17 bases in between. The CDR3 consists of 16 residues. The germline gives CDR1 SGHRS, CDR2 YFSETQ.

Concerning this clone: Other DNA variants within this sample encode the same CDR3. The chain combines TRBV18 with TRBJ1-4, with D unclear. The CDR3 consists of 15 residues. Between the trimmed V and J ends, which lost 0 bases and 0 bases, there was a span of 5 bases. The germline CDR1 and CDR2 sequences are KGHSH and LQKENI. CDR3 in DNA: TGTGCCAGCTCACCACCGGCCGCAACTAATGAAAAACTGTTTTTT. Residues: CASSPPAATNEKLFF.

Here the CDR3 reads CASSLGGQAGELFF. The CDR3 DNA sequence: TGTGCCAGCAGCTTAGGGGGACAGGCCGGGGAGCTGTTTTTT. The V and J genes are TRBV7-9 and TRBJ2-2; 8 bases agree with TRBD1. Germline CDR1 reads SEHNR; CDR2 reads FQNEAQ (reference sequence). J gave up 6 bases and V 1 base, and 1 base lay outside the gene matches. The CDR3 runs to 14 residues.